The clone carrying this TCR beta chain has a handful of counts. Its matching antigen is unknown. These data are taken from a study of blood T cells in healthy people across ages. Sample-barcoded 5' priming and a J-beta primer mix drove a second PCR of roughly 7 to 11 cycles. Each cDNA molecule was tagged by a template-switch adaptor with 12 random nucleotides. Paired-end reads containing CDR3 totaled no fewer than 2.5 million for each sample. TCRdb re-called the 5' RACE reads through MiXCR, storing one row per CDR3 protein. The sample lists approximately 800,000 distinct CDR3 sequences, 36% occurring once. Study observations and caveats: TCR beta diversity tracked closely with naive T cell percentage.

Looked up from germline, CDR1 is SGHAT and CDR2 is FQNNGV. CDR3 length: 18 amino acids. V dropped 4 bases and J dropped 2 bases, with 22 bases sitting between them. The TCR sequence derives from a man aged 18 to 30 in good health. Sequences were obtained from blood. The chain recombines TRBV11-2 with TRBJ2-3, with D perhaps matching TRBD2 (6 bases). CDR3 nucleotide sequence: TGTGCCAGCAGCTCCCTTCATTATTTGACGGGAGTCACAGATACGCAGTATTTT. This encodes CASSSLHYLTGVTDTQYF.